Sequencing of this T cell receptor (beta chain) was carried out in a study of T-cell reconstitution after alpha-beta-depleted transplantation in children. This CDR3 has 16 residues. Trimming cost V 5 bases and J 2 bases, with 19 bases left between them. Germline loops: CDR1 SGHTA, CDR2 FQGNSA. Unique molecular identifiers were used in preparing the TCRbeta library. MiXCR was run by TCRdb on the PCR reads, yielding one entry per CDR3 protein. The data show about 500,000 distinct CDR3 sequences, with approximately 30% seen just once and 2% to 2.5% held by the top ten. This material consisted of PBMCs from the stem cell graft donor, taken from the stem cell graft. The TCR originated in a human donor who donated a stem cell graft to a child with aplastic anemia. This sequence joins TRBV7-2 and TRBJ2-7, with D tentatively TRBD1 (6 bases). The CDR3 here is CASSESSLDRPYEQYF. In nucleotides, the CDR3 is TGTGCCAGCAGCGAGAGTAGTCTGGACAGACCCTACGAGCAGTACTTC.